The clone carrying this T cell receptor beta chain has just one count. These data belong to a study of blood T cell repertoires in COVID-19. Study background: Acute and convalescent COVID-19 specimens originated in the United States, Italy and Spain.

This CDR3 contains 13 residues. Germline CDR1 is MNHEY and CDR2 is SMNVEV (reference sequence). V was pared by 8 bases and J by 4 bases, with 12 bases between. Source study methods: From reference gene primer amplification, estimates of nucleated cell counts were derived. Clones were read by immunoSEQ multiplex PCR, and TCRdb kept only the in-frame ones, dropping some. D and trimming were read from the DNA, whereas the V and J calls and clone size are those reported in that table. The table lists under 450,000 clones, around 88% of them singletons. A Seattle source enrolled patients during active infection and followed them longitudinally.

The receptor's source is a woman aged 50 to 65 with COVID-19, enrolled during active disease. The chain uses TRBV27 and TRBJ2-1; possible D gene TRBD2, 6 bases. Material: peripheral blood. This CDR3 is CASGRDSYNEQFF. In DNA form, the CDR3 reads TGTGCCAGCGGCCGGGACTCGTACAATGAGCAGTTCTTC.